The 14 T cell receptor beta chains in this list originate from one sample, sequenced in a study of blood T cell repertoires in COVID-19. The protocol was immunoSEQ multiplex PCR, while the TCRdb copy is restricted to in-frame clones and leaves out a portion. The data hold approximately 190,000 clones, with 84% observed a single time. Sequenced sample: PBMCs or T cells enriched from blood (not recorded which). The receptor source for this set is a woman aged 25 to 39 who had been exposed to COVID-19.

The chain employs TRBV11-2 and TRBJ1-3; no clear D gene. V lost 2 bases, J lost 4 bases, and 9 bases lay in between. CDR1 is SGHAT and CDR2 is FQNNGV in the germline V gene. CDR3 length: 14 residues. The CDR3 nucleotides are TGTGCCAGCAGCTTATACATGCCCGGAAACACCATATATTTT. Its protein is CASSLYMPGNTIYF.

The rearrangement links TRBV12-3 or TRBV12-4 to TRBJ1-2; possible D gene TRBD1, 5 bases. The V end lost 5 bases, the J end lost 10 bases, and 11 bases lay between the germline ends. The CDR3 covers 11 residues. The CDR3, as DNA: TGTGCCAGCAGTACTCGGACAACCTACACCTTC. Translated, it gives CASSTRTTYTF.

This clone has just one count. The chain employs TRBV9 and TRBJ2-5; 7 bases align to TRBD2. The CDR3 length is 14 residues. CDR1 SGDLS and CDR2 YYNGEE come from the germline V gene. Trimming at V came to 0 bases and at J to 1 base, leaving 0 bases not matched to a gene. CDR3 bases: TGTGCCAGCAGCGTAGCGGGGGGCCAAGAGACCCAGTACTTC. This gives the protein CASSVAGGQETQYF.

V usage is TRBV2 and J usage is TRBJ2-7; 7 bases align to TRBD1. Trimming took 5 bases from V and 2 from J; bases not matched to a gene: 6. Germline V gives CDR1 SNHLY, CDR2 FYNNEI. The CDR3 is 14 residues long. The CDR3 sequence: CASSFDRATYEQYF. CDR3 bases: TGTGCCAGCAGTTTTGACAGGGCAACCTACGAGCAGTACTTC.

Only one count was recorded for this clone. The rearrangement uses TRBV5-1 and TRBJ2-7; D possibly corresponds to TRBD2 (5 bases). The germline gives CDR1 SGHRS, CDR2 YFSETQ. CDR3 length: 14 residues. The DNA of the CDR3 is TGCCCCCGGGGTCGGGCCTGGAATCCTTACGAGCAGTACTTC. Its protein is CPRGRAWNPYEQYF.

This chain joins TRBV10-1 and TRBJ1-1; 7 positions agree with TRBD1. Germline assignment: CDR1 WNHNN and CDR2 SYGVQD (reference sequence). V lost 4 bases to trimming and J lost 11 bases; unmatched junction nucleotides: 4. CDR3 length: 11 amino acids. The DNA of the CDR3 is TGCGCCAGCAGTGGGGACAGTTGGGCTTTCTTT. It specifies CASSGDSWAFF.

This clone showed up just a few times. This chain connects TRBV5-1 to TRBJ2-3; 10 positions agree with TRBD2. This CDR3 contains 16 residues. V trimming: 2 bases; J trimming: 2 bases; junction bases outside the gene matches: 5. Germline V lookup: CDR1 SGHRS, CDR2 YFSETQ. CDR3: CASSFGLAELTDTQYF. DNA of the CDR3: TGCGCCAGCAGCTTCGGACTAGCGGAGCTCACAGATACGCAGTATTTT. Using reference TRBV5-1 and TRBJ2-3 for the parts outside the CDR3, the full variable domain is KAGVTQTPRYLIKTRGQQVTLSCSPISGHRSVSWYQQTPGQGLQFLFEYFSETQRNKGNFPGRFSGRQFSNSRSEMNVSTLELGDSALYLCASSFGLAELTDTQYFGPGTRLTVL.

In its sample, this clone was seen a few times. The chain recombines TRBV4-2 with TRBJ1-1; no clear D gene. CDR1 and CDR2 from the germline V gene are LGHNA and YNFKEQ. V dropped 0 bases and J dropped 2 bases, with 10 bases sitting between them. The length of the CDR3 is 15 residues. The CDR3 bases are TGTGCCAGCAGCCAAGAGTGGGCGGGAAACACTGAAGCTTTCTTT. This gives the protein CASSQEWAGNTEAFF.

This sequence joins TRBV5-8 and TRBJ1-5; tentatively, D is TRBD1 (5 bases). The CDR3 consists of 15 residues. Trimming took off 4 bases at V and 0 bases at J, with 11 bases between the two ends. CDR1 and CDR2 (germline): SGHTS, YDEGEE. CDR3 residues: CASSQGLNSNQPQHF. The CDR3 DNA reads as TGTGCCAGCAGCCAGGGACTGAATAGCAATCAGCCCCAGCATTTT.

The V call is TRBV6-5, the J call TRBJ2-4; TRBD2 agrees at 9 bases. This CDR3 is 14 amino acids long. CDR1 and CDR2 (germline): MNHEY, SVGAGI. The J segment lost 5 bases and the V segment lost 10 bases, leaving 9 bases of the junction unmatched. The chain's CDR3 is CAISRGGRQNIQYF. The CDR3 DNA reads TGTGCCATCTCGCGGGGGGGCCGCCAAAACATTCAGTACTTC.

The chain joins TRBV18 to TRBJ1-2; D remains unclear. Germline V gene lookup returns CDR1 KGHSH and CDR2 LQKENI. The CDR3 contains 15 residues. V shed 1 base and J shed 8 bases, with 17 bases lying between them. CDR3 coding DNA: TGTGCCAGCTCACCACTCTATGCCTCACCGGGGGGCTACACCTTC. It is translated as CASSPLYASPGGYTF. The variable domain in full, completed from reference TRBV18 and TRBJ1-2, reads NAGVMQNPRHLVRRRGQEARLRCSPMKGHSHVYWYRQLPEEGLKFMVYLQKENIIDESGMPKERFSAEFPKEGPSILRIQQVVRGDSAAYFCASSPLYASPGGYTFGSGTRLTVV.

This chain links TRBV11-3 with TRBJ2-4; D perhaps matches TRBD1 (6 bases). This CDR3 has 14 residues. CDR1 and CDR2 (germline): SGHNT, YENEEA. Trimming stripped 4 bases from V and 1 base from J, with 8 bases between. CDR3 region: CASSYTGAKNIQYF. In DNA form, the CDR3 reads TGTGCCAGCAGCTACACAGGGGCCAAAAACATTCAGTACTTC.

Only one count was recorded for this clone. V usage is TRBV5-8 and J usage is TRBJ1-1; D is uncertain. V gave up 2 bases and J gave up 2 bases, with 7 bases separating them. This CDR3 is 13 amino acids long. Germline CDR1 and CDR2: SGHTS and YDEGEE. The CDR3 here is CASSFGGNTEAFF. The CDR3 DNA follows: TGTGCCAGCAGCTTCGGCGGAAACACTGAAGCTTTCTTT.

The chain recombines TRBV27 with TRBJ1-1; D not certain. V was pared by 5 bases and J by 0 bases, with 25 bases between. The CDR3 sequence is 19 residues long. Germline V gene sequence: CDR1 MNHEY, CDR2 SMNVEV (reference sequence). As DNA, the CDR3 is TGTGCCAGCAGTCCCGAACCCCGCGACTGGGTCCCTATGAACACTGAAGCTTTCTTT. This sequence encodes CASSPEPRDWVPMNTEAFF.